This T cell receptor (beta chain) was obtained from a study of shared clonotypes between healthy human individuals (dated by TCRdb to the early 2020s). About the full investigation: A few men and two women, aged 18 to 49 years, made up the cohort. For each donor, CD4 naive and CD4 memory were each given three plates, CD8 naive was given two plates, and CD8 memory was given one plate. Each donor's leukapheresis produced roughly between roughly 0.85 and 9.5 billion PBMCs. To increase sequencing depth and limit assay-specific biases, TCR repertoire library preparation and sequencing were carried out by different laboratories using diverse techniques. To estimate repertoire size and how much clonotype sharing occurs between individuals, the study deeply sequenced the blood TCR repertoires of several healthy adults. What the research found in general, with its limitations: Pairwise subsampling indicated that sequencing depth was expected to affect the degree of clonotype sharing among donors. Sampling was restricted to blood, and TCR repertoires in tissues likely differ from the TCR repertoires found in blood. The genetic and exposure-history diversity represented was limited by the small number of donors. When a handful of donors were compared, the shared fraction of clonotypes was around 5.1% for naive CD4, less than 4% for naive CD8, more than 2% for memory CD4, and 0.35% to 0.4% for memory CD8. Even with the large sequencing depth, rarefaction of the sorted-subset datasets indicated that sequencing was incomplete. Naive subsets generally had larger estimated clonotype richness than memory subsets did. Clonotypes shared by all four sorted-subset donors showed higher generation probabilities than non-shared clonotypes.

Comment on this clone: Its recognized antigen is unknown. Within one base of it there is no much larger clone, and no base qualities were kept.

CD8 naive samples consisted of CD45RO-negative cells that were positively selected for CCR7, yielding a CD45RA+CCR7+ population without TemRA cells. The donors were healthy, HIV-negative adults with no recently reported acute infections or vaccinations. All donors were Caucasian adults living in Nashville, Tennessee, USA. After blood collection by leukapheresis, PBMCs were isolated using Ficoll-Histopaque density gradient centrifugation and then cryopreserved in the vapor phase of liquid nitrogen. Analytical flow cytometry was used to check the purity and quantity of every magnetically sorted T cell population. Genomic DNA was isolated from each sorted fraction and quantified by UV absorbance on a Nanodrop 2000c. Trimming leaves V shorter by 5 bases and J shorter by 5 bases, with the junction holding 3 bases beyond the gene matches. The CDR3 runs 12 amino acids, cysteine and phenylalanine included. This entry keeps only the CDR3 DNA: 36 bases, framed from base 1. CDR1 and CDR2 are read off the germline V gene (reference sequence) as GTSNPN and SVGIG.

Using the deep immunoSEQ assay, TCR CDR3 regions were amplified from genomic DNA by multiplex PCR. Extracted genomic DNA from each cell subset was spread evenly across all wells of several immunoSEQ 96-well plates, with each plate serving as a replicate. For sorted subsets, about 200 ng genomic DNA, equal to 25,000 to 35,000 T cell genomes, was loaded into each replicate PCR. Purified libraries were quantified with a Qubit 3.0 fluorometer, sized on a Bioanalyzer 2100, and re-quantified with the KAPA Library Quantification kit. Every immunoSEQ 96-well plate was sequenced on a dedicated single-read 150-cycle Illumina NextSeq 550 flow cell. In the paper's pipeline: Because only junctional sequences without quality scores were contained in the immunoSEQ output, filtering matching that applied to full-length reads could not be performed. To assign V/J genes and CDR3, sequences were annotated against IMGT germline references using PyIR, a Python wrapper for IgBLAST v1.9. Any read was removed if the V/J assignment was weak (E-value above 1e-6), the CDR3 was missing, or the read contained stop codons, out-of-frame junctions, or ambiguous translated residues. A V3J clonotype was defined by an identical inferred V gene, J gene, and CDR3 amino acid sequence. Percentage overlap between repertoires was computed as shared unique clonotypes divided by the size of the smaller repertoire. Repertoire richness was assessed with RTK rarefaction, the Chao1 estimator, and Recon v2.1 estimates of unobserved clonotypes. OLGA was used to compute generation probabilities for all TCRbeta clonotypes that the gDNA method yielded from a few donors. TCRdb limited this immuneACCESS table to in-frame rearrangements with V and J called. A share of clones is missing; checked studies link under half to unresolved V genes, and the rest is unexplained. That table furnishes V, J and clone size, whereas the DNA furnished D and trimming. Counted in this sample were around 640,000 clones; 95% to 97% of them appeared once. The top ten hold approximately 0.12% of the sample.

What was sequenced was naive CD8+ T cells sorted from blood. What the cell subset or site label conveys for this sample: CD45RA+CCR7+. This TCR was recovered from a woman aged 25 to 45 in good health. The rearranged chain carries TRBV30 and TRBJ1-1, and 9 bases in between align with TRBD1. For the CDR3, the sequence is CAWGQGITEAFF. The nucleotide sequence is given as TGTGCCTGGGGACAGGGGATAACTGAAGCTTTCTTT.